This T cell receptor beta chain was sequenced in a study of T cell clonotyping in hematopoietic cell transplantation. The trim removed 7 bases at V and 5 bases at J, leaving 5 bases unmatched. Germline V gene sequence: CDR1 MNHNS, CDR2 SASEGT. This CDR3 contains 14 residues. The assay was immunoSEQ multiplex PCR, and TCRdb's table has in-frame clones only and misses some. Of about 45,000 clones in the sample, roughly 92% were seen once. This chain joins TRBV6-1 and TRBJ1-6; 7 positions agree with TRBD1. The sample taken for sequencing was peripheral blood mononuclear cells. This receptor was identified in a woman in her forties or fifties in good health. Some clones in this sample may be carry-over from other donors' samples. CDR3 bases: TGTGCCAGCACCCTCGACAGGGATAATTCACCCCTCCACTTT. Its protein is CASTLDRDNSPLHF.